This section outlines one T cell receptor (beta chain) sequence together with its context. Its antigen is still unknown. TCRdb keeps only in-frame clones here, not all; method: immunoSEQ multiplex PCR. The sample has some 500,000 clones; nearly 90% are singletons. Trimming removed 4 bases from V and 6 bases from J; junction bases left unmatched: 2. CDR3 length equals 13 residues. These data are taken from a study of Ad26.COV2.S vaccination and SARS-CoV-2 variants. Study-level information: Of the COV1001 trial arms, the Ad26.COV2.S arm included the donor. Study-wide results and limits: An underestimation of total T cell responses may have resulted from the TCR breadth and depth analyses.

As for treatment: around 19 received Ad26.COV2.S at low or high dose, single or two shots; roughly five received placebo; per-sample allocation not given. Sampling took place 63 days after the first vaccine or placebo injection. Ad26.COV2.S expressed prefusion-stabilized spike from the original Wuhan strain. This TCR was sampled from a person aged 18-60 years who received the Ad26.COV2.S COVID-19 vaccine or a placebo. The chain has TRBV12-3 or TRBV12-4 and TRBJ1-5; TRBD1 matches at 8 bases. Sequences were derived from peripheral blood, sampled in a trial of Ad26.COV2.S vaccine versus placebo. The CDR3 loop reads CASSSDRGQPQHF. CDR3 DNA: TGTGCCAGCAGTTCCGACAGGGGTCAGCCCCAGCATTTT.